A single T cell receptor (beta chain) is shown here with its context. What it binds is not known. This specimen belongs to a study of T cell repertoires in cytomegalovirus infection. Turning to the study itself: CMV infection plus the matching HLA type was flagged by public TCR beta signatures.

Study outcomes and limitations: Adding up the frequency of public TCR beta families identified people who carried CMV plus the relevant HLA.

The CDR3 runs to 14 residues. Germline V lookup: CDR1 MNHNS, CDR2 SASEGT. Trimming pared 5 bases from V and 3 bases from J, leaving 13 bases between. Each CDR3 protein gets one entry after TCRdb re-called the reads with MiXCR. The data contain roughly 860,000 distinct CDR3 sequences, 30% to 35% of them seen just once; the ten biggest clones take up 9.5% to 15%. The input for sequencing was cultured CD8+ T cells from PBMCs, taken from culture after CMV antigen stimulation. V and J are TRBV6-1 and TRBJ1-1; TRBD1 might be the D (5 bases). The origin of this receptor is a human donor in good health (CMV status not recorded). Some clones in this sample may be carry-over from other donors' samples. This chain's CDR3 is CASSKGPVDTEAFF. CDR3 in DNA: TGTGCCAGCAGTAAGGGACCGGTGGACACTGAAGCTTTCTTT.